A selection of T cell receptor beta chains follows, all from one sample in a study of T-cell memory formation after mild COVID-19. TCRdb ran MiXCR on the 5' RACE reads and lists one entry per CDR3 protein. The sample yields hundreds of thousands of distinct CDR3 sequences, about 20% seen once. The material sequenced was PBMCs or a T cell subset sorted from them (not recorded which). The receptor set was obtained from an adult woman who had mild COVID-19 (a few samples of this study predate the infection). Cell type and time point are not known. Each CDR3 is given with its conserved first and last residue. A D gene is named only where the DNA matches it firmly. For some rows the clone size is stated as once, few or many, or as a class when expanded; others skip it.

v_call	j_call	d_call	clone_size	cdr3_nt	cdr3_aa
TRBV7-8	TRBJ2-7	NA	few	TGTGCCAGCAGCCGCGCCAAGGGGAGTCCCTCCTACGAGCAGTACTTC	CASSRAKGSPSYEQYF
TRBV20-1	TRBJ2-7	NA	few	TGCAGTGCTAGAGGACGGTTGGGGACCTACGAGCAGTACTTC	CSARGRLGTYEQYF
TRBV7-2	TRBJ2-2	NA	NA	TGTGCCAGCAGCCGGGACTTCTCGAACACCGGGGAGCTGTTTTTT	CASSRDFSNTGELFF
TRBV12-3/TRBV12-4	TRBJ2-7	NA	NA	TGTGCCAGCAGTTCCACCCGGGCTCCATCCTACGAGCAGTACTTC	CASSSTRAPSYEQYF
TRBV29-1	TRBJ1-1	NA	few	TGCAGCATGTCCGGACAGCTAAACACTGAAGCTTTCTTT	CSMSGQLNTEAFF
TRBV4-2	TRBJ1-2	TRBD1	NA	TGTGCCAGCAGCCTCGATTTTGGGCAGGGGGACTATGGCTACACCTTC	CASSLDFGQGDYGYTF
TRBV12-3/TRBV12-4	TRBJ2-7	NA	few	TGTGCCAGCAGTCCATTAGGGCGGCGCTCCTACGAGCAGTACTTC	CASSPLGRRSYEQYF
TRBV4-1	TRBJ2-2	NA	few	TGCGCCAGCAGCCAAGCGGGATCCACCGGGGAGCTGTTTTTT	CASSQAGSTGELFF
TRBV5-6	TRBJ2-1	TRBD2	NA	TGTGCCAGCAGCTGGGCGGGAGGGCACAATGAGCAGTTCTTC	CASSWAGGHNEQFF
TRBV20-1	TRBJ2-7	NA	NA	TGCAGTGCGTCAGATCCCGACGGGTTCTCCTACGAGCAGTACTTC	CSASDPDGFSYEQYF
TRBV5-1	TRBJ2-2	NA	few	TGCGCCAGCAGCTTGGACCCCTGGGACACCGGGGAGCTGTTTTTT	CASSLDPWDTGELFF
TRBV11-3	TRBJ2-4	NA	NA	TGTGCCAGCAGCTTTACGGGGGCCCAGTTGGCCAAAAACATTCAGTACTTC	CASSFTGAQLAKNIQYF
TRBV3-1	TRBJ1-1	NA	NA	TGTGCCAGCAGCCAAGAGGGGGGGTTGTGGACTGAAGCTTTCTTT	CASSQEGGLWTEAFF
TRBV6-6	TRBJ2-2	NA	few	TGTGCCAGCAGTTACGGAGACTATAACACCGGGGAGCTGTTTTTT	CASSYGDYNTGELFF
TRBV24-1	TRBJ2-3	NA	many	TGTGCCACCGGGGACGACTTCACAGATACGCAGTATTTT	CATGDDFTDTQYF
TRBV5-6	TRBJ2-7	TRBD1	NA	TGTGCCAGCAGTTCCGGGACAGTAAGAAACTACGAGCAGTACTTC	CASSSGTVRNYEQYF
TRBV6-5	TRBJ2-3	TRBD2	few	TGTGCCAGCACCCTGAGTGGGGGGGTCACAGATACGCAGTATTTT	CASTLSGGVTDTQYF
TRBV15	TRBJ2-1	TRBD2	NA	TGTGCCACCAGTGGGGAGAAAGGACTAGCGGGAGAGTCGGGATCAGCGTACAATGAGCAGTTCTTC	CATSGEKGLAGESGSAYNEQFF
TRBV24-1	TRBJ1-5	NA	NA	TGTGCCACCAGTGATGAGGATCAGCCCCAGCATTTT	CATSDEDQPQHF
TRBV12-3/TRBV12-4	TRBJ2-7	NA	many	TGTGCCAGCAGCTCCGGGACCACCTACGAGCAGTACTTC	CASSSGTTYEQYF
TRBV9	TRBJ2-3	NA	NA	TGTGCCAGCAGCGTAGGGGACGCTCCCGATACGCAGTATTTT	CASSVGDAPDTQYF
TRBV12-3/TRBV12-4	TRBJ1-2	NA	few	TGTGCCAGCAGTTTTCAGGGGAAGTATGGCTACACCTTC	CASSFQGKYGYTF
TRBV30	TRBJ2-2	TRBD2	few	TGTGCCTGGACCAATTCTCCTCTAGCGGGATTGAACACCGGGGAGCTGTTTTTT	CAWTNSPLAGLNTGELFF
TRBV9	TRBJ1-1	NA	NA	TGTGCCAGCAGCGTAGAATCAGGGAGAGGATCTGAAGCTTTCTTT	CASSVESGRGSEAFF
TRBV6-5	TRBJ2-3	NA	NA	TGTGCCAGCAGTCGGGACACCCGCACAGATACGCAGTATTTT	CASSRDTRTDTQYF
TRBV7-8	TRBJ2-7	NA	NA	TGTGCCAGCAGCTCCCCCCTTGGCGAGCAGTACTTC	CASSSPLGEQYF
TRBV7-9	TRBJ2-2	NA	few	TGTGCCAGCAGCGCGGACTCGAACACCGGGGAGCTGTTTTTT	CASSADSNTGELFF
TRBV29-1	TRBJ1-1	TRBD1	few	TGCAGCGTTGACGGGGACAGGGGAAACACTGAAGCTTTCTTT	CSVDGDRGNTEAFF
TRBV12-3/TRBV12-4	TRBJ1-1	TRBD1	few	TGTGCCAGCAGTTTACTAGGACAGGGTGCCTTT	CASSLLGQGAF
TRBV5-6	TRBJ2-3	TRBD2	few	TGTGCCAGCAGCCAAGAATCGGGGGGGATGGCAGATACGCAGTATTTT	CASSQESGGMADTQYF
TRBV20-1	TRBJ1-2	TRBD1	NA	TGCAGTGCTCCAGACAGGGGGCACGACTATTGCTACACCTTC	CSAPDRGHDYCYTF
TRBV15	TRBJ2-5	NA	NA	TGTGCCACCAGCAGAGATCTACAGGGCCTCTCCGGTAGGCAGCCCCAGTACTTC	CATSRDLQGLSGRQPQYF
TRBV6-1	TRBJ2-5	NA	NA	TGTGCCAGCAGTGTTAAATCGTCCCAGTACTTC	CASSVKSSQYF
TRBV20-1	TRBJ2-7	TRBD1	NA	TGCAGTGCTCCTACCGTAGACAGGGGTTCGAGCCGGTACGAGCAGTACTTC	CSAPTVDRGSSRYEQYF
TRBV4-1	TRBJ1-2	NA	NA	TGCGCCAGCAGCCAGATCGACGGTGACTATGGCTACACCTTC	CASSQIDGDYGYTF